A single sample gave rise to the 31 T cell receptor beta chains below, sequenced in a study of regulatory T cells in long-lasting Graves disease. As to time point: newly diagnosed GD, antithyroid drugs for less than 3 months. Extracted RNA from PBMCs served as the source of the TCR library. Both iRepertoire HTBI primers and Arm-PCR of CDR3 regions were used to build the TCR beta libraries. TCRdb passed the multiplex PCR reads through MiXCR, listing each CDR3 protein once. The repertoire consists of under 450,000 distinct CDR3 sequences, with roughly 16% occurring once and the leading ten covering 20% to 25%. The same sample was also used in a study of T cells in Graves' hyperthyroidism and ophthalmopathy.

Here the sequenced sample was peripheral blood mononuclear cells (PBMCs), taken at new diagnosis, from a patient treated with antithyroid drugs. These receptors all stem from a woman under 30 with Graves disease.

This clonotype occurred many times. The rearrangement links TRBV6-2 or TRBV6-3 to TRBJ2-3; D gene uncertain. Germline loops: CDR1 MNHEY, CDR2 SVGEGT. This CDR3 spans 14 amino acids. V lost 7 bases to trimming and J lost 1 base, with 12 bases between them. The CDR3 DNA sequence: TGTGCCAGCACGGCCGGGTGGCGCACAGATACGCAGTATTTT. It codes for CASTAGWRTDTQYF.

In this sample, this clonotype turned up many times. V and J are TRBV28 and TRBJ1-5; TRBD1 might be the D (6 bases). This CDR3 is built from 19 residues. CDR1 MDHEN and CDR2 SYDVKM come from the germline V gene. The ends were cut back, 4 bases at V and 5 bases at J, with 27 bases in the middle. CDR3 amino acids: CASSSYSNSRGTIHQPQHF. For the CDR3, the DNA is TGTGCCAGCAGTTCCTATAGTAATTCCCGTGGGACAATCCATCAGCCCCAGCATTTT. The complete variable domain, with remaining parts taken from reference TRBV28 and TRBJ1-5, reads DVKVTQSSRYLVKRTGEKVFLECVQDMDHENMFWYRQDPGLGLRLIYFSYDVKMKEKGDIPEGYSVSREKKERFSLILESASTNQTSMYLCASSSYSNSRGTIHQPQHFGDGTRLSIL.

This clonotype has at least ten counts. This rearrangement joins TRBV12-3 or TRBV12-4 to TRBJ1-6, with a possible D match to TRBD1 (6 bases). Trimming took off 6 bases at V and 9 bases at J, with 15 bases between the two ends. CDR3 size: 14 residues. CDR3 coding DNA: TGTGCCAGCAGGAAGACAGGAGAGGTTTCACCCCTCCACTTT. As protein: CASRKTGEVSPLHF.

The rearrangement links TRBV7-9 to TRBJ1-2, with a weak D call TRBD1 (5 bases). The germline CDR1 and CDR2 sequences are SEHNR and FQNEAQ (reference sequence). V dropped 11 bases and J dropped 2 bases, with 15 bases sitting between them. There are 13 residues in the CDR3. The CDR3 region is CAFRGGLNYGYTF. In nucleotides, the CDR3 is TGTGCCTTTCGGGGGGGATTAAACTATGGCTACACCTTC.

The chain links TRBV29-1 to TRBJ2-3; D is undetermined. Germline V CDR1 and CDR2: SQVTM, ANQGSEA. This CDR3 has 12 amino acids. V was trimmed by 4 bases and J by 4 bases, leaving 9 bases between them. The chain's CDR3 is CSVVKGSDTQYF. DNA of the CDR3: TGCAGCGTTGTGAAAGGTTCAGATACGCAGTATTTT.

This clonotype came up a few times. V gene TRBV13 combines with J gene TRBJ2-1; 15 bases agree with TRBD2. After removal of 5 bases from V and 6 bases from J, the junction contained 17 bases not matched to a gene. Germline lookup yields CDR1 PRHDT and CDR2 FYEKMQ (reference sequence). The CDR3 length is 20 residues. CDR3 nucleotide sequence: TGTGCCAGCAGCAACGGACTAGCGGGAGGGCCGTCTCGTTCTGGCAATGAGCAGTTCTTC. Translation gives CASSNGLAGGPSRSGNEQFF.

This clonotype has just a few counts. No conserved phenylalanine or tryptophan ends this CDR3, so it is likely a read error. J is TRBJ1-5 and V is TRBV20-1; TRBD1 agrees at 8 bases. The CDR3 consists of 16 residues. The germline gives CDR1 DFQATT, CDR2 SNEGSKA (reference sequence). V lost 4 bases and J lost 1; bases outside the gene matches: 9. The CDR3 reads CSATDTGGISNQPQHL. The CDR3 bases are TGCAGTGCTACTGATACAGGGGGAATAAGCAATCAGCCCCAGCATCTT.

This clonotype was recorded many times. CDR3 nucleotide sequence: TGTGCCAGCAGCCCCTCCCCCCACAGGGGGCTCATCACTGAAGCTTTCTTT. Protein product: CASSPSPHRGLITEAFF. This rearrangement joins TRBV3-1 to TRBJ1-1, with 9 positions matching TRBD1. The CDR3 runs to 17 residues. Germline V gene data show CDR1 as LGHDT and CDR2 as YNNKEL (reference sequence). Germline trimming cut 4 bases from V and 4 bases from J; bases unmatched to any gene: 13.

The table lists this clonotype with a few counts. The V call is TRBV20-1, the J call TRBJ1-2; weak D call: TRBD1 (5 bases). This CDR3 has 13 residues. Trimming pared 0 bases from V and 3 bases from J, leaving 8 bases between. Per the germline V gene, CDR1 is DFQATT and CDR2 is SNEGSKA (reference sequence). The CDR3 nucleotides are TGCAGTGCTAGAGAAGACAGAGACTATGGCTACACCTTC. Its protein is CSAREDRDYGYTF.

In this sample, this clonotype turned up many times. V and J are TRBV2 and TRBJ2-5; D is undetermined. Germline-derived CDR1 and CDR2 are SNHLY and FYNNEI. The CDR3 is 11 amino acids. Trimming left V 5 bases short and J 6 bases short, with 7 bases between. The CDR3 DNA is TGTGCCAGCAGTAACGGGCAGACCCAGTACTTC. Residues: CASSNGQTQYF.

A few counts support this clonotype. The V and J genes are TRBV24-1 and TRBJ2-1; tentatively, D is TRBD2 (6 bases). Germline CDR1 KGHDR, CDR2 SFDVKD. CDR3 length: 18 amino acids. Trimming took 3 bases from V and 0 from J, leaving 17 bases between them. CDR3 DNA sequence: TGTGCCACCAGTGATCCGAATCCGATAGCGGTCTCCTACAATGAGCAGTTCTTC. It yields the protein CATSDPNPIAVSYNEQFF.

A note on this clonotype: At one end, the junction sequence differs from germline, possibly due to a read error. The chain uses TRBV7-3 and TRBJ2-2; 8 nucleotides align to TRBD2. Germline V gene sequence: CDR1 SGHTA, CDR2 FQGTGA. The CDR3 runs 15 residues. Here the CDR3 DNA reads TGTGCCAGCAGCTTACGACGGGGGGGCCCCGGGAAGCTGTTTTTT. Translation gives CASSLRRGGPGKLFF.

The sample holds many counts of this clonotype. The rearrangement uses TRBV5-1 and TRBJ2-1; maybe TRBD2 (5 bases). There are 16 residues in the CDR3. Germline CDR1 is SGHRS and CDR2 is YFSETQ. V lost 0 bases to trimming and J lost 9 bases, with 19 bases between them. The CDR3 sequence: CASSLGYGFGRGEQFF. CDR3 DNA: TGCGCCAGCAGCTTGGGTTACGGGTTTGGGAGAGGTGAGCAGTTCTTC.

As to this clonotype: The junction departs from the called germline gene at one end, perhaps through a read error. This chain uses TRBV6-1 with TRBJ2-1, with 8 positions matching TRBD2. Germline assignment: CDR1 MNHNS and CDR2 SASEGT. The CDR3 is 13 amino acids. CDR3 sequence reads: CASSEGTSGGKQF. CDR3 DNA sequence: TGTGCCAGCAGTGAAGGCACTAGCGGCGGCAAGCAGTTC.

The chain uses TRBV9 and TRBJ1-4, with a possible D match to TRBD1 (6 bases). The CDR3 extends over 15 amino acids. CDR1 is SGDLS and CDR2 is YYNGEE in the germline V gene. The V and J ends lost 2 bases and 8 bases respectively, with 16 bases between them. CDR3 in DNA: TGTGCCAGCAGCGTTAGTGGACAGTGGTGGGAAAAACTGTTTTTT. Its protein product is CASSVSGQWWEKLFF. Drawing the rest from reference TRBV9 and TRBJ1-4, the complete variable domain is DSGVTQTPKHLITATGQRVTLRCSPRSGDLSVYWYQQSLDQGLQFLIQYYNGEERAKGNILERFSAQQFPDLHSELNLSSLELGDSALYFCASSVSGQWWEKLFFGSGTQLSVL.

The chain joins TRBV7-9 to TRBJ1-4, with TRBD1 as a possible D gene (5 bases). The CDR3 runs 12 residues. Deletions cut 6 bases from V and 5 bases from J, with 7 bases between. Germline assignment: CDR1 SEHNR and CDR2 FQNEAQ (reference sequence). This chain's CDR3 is CASRRGNEKLFF. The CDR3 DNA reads TGTGCCAGCAGGAGGGGAAATGAAAAACTGTTTTTT.

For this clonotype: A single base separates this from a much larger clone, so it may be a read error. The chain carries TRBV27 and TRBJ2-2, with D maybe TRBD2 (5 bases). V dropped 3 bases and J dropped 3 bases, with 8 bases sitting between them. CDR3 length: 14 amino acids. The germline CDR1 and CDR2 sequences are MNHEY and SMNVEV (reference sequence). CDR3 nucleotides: TGTGCCAGCAGTTTGCGAGCGGACACCGGGGAGCTGTTTTTT. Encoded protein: CASSLRADTGELFF.

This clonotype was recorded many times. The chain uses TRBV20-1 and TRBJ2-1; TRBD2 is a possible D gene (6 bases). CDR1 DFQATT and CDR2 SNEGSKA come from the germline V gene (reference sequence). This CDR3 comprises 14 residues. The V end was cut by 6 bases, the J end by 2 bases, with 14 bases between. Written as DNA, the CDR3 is TGCAGTGCCCCCCCCGCGGGAACCTACAATGAGCAGTTCTTC. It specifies CSAPPAGTYNEQFF.

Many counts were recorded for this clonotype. As DNA, the CDR3 is TGCAGTGCTAGAGATCTAGGGGGCGCTGGCTACGAGCAGTACTTC. Amino acid sequence: CSARDLGGAGYEQYF. The rearrangement links TRBV20-1 to TRBJ2-7, with 7 bases identical to TRBD1. CDR3 length: 15 residues. Germline values: CDR1 DFQATT, CDR2 SNEGSKA (reference sequence). The junction had 8 bases not matched to a gene; V was cut back by 0 bases and J by 3 bases.

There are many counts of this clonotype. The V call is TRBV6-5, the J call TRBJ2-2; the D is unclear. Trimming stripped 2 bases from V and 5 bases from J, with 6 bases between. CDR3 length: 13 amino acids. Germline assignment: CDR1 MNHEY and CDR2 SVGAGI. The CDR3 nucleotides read TGTGCCAGCAGTTACAAGGGAACCGGGGAGCTGTTTTTT. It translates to CASSYKGTGELFF.

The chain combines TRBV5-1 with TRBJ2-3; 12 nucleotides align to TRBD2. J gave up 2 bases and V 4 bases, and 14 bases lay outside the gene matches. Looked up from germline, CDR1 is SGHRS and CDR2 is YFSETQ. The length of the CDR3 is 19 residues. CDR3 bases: TGCGCCAGCAGCAGCCAAGGGACTAGCGGGCACACTACCACAGATACGCAGTATTTT. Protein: CASSSQGTSGHTTTDTQYF.

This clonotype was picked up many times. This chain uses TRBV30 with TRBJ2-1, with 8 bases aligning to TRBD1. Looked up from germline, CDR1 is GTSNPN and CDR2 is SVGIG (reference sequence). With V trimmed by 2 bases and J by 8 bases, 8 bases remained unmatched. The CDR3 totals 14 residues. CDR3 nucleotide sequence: TGTGCCTGGAGTTTAGGGACAGGAGCGGATGAGCAGTTCTTC. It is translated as CAWSLGTGADEQFF.

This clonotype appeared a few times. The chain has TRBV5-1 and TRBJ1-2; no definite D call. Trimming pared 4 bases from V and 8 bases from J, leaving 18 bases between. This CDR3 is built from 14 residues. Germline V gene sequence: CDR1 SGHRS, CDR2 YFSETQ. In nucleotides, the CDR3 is TGCGCCAGCAGCCCGGAAATCCAGTCGGCGGGCTACACCTTC. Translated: CASSPEIQSAGYTF.

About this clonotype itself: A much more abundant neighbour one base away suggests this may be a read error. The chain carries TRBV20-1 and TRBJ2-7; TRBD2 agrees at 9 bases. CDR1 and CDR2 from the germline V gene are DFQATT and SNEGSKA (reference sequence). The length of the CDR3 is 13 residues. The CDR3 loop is CSVREGLAHEQYF. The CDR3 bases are TGCAGTGTTAGAGAGGGACTAGCCCACGAGCAGTACTTC.

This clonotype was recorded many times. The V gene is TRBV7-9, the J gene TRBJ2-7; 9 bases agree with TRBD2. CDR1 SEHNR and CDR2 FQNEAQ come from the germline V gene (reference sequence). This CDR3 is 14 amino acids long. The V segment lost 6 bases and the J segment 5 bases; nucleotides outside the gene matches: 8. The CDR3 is CASRDLAGAHEQYF. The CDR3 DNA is TGTGCCAGCAGAGATTTAGCGGGAGCTCACGAGCAGTACTTC. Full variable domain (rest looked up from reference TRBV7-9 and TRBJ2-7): DTGVSQNPRHKITKRGQNVTFRCDPISEHNRLYWYRQTLGQGPEFLTYFQNEAQLEKSRLLSDRFSAERPKGSFSTLEIQRTEQGDSAMYLCASRDLAGAHEQYFGPGTRLTVT.

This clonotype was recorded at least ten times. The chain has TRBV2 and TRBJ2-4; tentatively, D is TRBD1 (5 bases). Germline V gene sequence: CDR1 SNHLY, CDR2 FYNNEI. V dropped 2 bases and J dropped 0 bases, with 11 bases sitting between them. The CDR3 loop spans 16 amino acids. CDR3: CASSESRQLAKNIQYF. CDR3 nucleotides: TGTGCCAGCAGTGAAAGCCGACAGTTAGCCAAAAACATTCAGTACTTC. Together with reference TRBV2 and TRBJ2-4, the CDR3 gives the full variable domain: EPEVTQTPSHQVTQMGQEVILRCVPISNHLYFYWYRQILGQKVEFLVSFYNNEISEKSEIFDDQFSVERPDGSNFTLKIRSTKLEDSAMYFCASSESRQLAKNIQYFGAGTRLSVL.

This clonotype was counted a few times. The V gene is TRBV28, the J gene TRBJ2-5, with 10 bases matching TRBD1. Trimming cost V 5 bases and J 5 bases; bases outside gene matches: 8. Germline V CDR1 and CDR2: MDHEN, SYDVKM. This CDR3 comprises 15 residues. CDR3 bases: TGTGCCAGCAGTCGCCCCGGGACAGGGGAGGAGACCCAGTACTTC. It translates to CASSRPGTGEETQYF. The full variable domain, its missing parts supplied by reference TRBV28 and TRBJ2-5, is DVKVTQSSRYLVKRTGEKVFLECVQDMDHENMFWYRQDPGLGLRLIYFSYDVKMKEKGDIPEGYSVSREKKERFSLILESASTNQTSMYLCASSRPGTGEETQYFGPGTRLLVL.

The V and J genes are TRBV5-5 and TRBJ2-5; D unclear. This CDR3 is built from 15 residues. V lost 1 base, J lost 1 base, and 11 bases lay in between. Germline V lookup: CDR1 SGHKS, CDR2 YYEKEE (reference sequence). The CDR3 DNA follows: TGTGCCAGCAGCTTGAGATCCGGGTCCCAAGAGACCCAGTACTTC. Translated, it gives CASSLRSGSQETQYF.

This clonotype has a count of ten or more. As DNA, the CDR3 is TGTGCCAGCAGCTTACGGGGCGGGAGCGCAGATACGCAGTATTTT. Protein sequence: CASSLRGGSADTQYF. The chain is built from TRBV7-3 and TRBJ2-3; 7 positions match TRBD2. Germline trimming cut 2 bases from V and 4 bases from J; bases unmatched to any gene: 6. CDR1 is SGHTA and CDR2 is FQGTGA in the germline V gene. This CDR3 is built from 15 residues.

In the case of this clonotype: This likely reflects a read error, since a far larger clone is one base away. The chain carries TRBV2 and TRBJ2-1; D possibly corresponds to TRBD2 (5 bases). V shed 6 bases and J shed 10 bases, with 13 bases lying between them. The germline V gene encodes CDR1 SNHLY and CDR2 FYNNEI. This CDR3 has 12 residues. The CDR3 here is CASSPGLFEQFF. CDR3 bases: TGTGCCAGCAGCCCGGGGTTGTTCGAGCAGTTCTTC.

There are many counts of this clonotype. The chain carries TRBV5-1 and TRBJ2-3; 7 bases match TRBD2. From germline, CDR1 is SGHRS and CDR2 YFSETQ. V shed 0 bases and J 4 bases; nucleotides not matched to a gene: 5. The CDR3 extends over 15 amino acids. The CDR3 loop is CASSLAASGPDTQYF. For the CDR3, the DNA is TGCGCCAGCAGCTTGGCCGCTAGCGGCCCAGATACGCAGTATTTT.